Shown below are 26 T cell receptor beta chains from a single sample sequenced in a study of T cell responses to AZD1222 COVID-19 vaccine (dated by TCRdb to about 2021). Preparation of the library involved the immunoSEQ multiplex PCR assay. The table was pulled from immuneACCESS by TCRdb, which kept in-frame rearrangements only. Such tables lose some clones; where checked, under half of the loss comes from unresolved V genes, and the rest has no known cause. This sample comprises around 150,000 clones, about 92% of them detected only once. The leading ten clones occupy about 2.5% of the sample. The time point label here, explained by the study, means: baseline before first vaccination. The sequencing here drew on peripheral blood, taken on day 0 of AZD1222 vaccination. These TCRs come from an adult in good health.

The rearrangement joins TRBV3-1 (or the pseudogene TRBV3-2) to TRBJ2-1; no definite D call. The germline gives CDR1 LGHDT, CDR2 YNNKEL (reference sequence). Trimming shortened V by 3 bases and J by 5 bases, and 11 bases separated the two germline ends. The CDR3 loop spans 14 amino acids. The CDR3 is CASSHLSTDNEQFF. The CDR3 region has the DNA TGTGCCAGCAGCCATCTGTCGACCGACAATGAGCAGTTCTTC.

The chain couples TRBV10-1 to TRBJ2-1; 14 bases line up with TRBD2. Germline loops: CDR1 WNHNN, CDR2 SYGVQD (reference sequence). The J segment lost 0 bases and the V segment lost 6 bases, leaving 10 bases of the junction unmatched. The CDR3 is 19 amino acids. CDR3 region: CASSRGLAGGLSSYNEQFF. CDR3 nucleotide sequence: TGCGCCAGCAGCCGAGGACTAGCGGGGGGATTAAGCTCCTACAATGAGCAGTTCTTC.

This sequence joins TRBV10-3 and TRBJ2-1, with 8 bases lining up with TRBD2. Losses at the gene ends were 7 bases for V and 6 bases for J; bases not matched to a gene: 8. Germline V gene lookup returns CDR1 ENHRY and CDR2 SYGVKD. The CDR3 totals 14 residues. CDR3 nucleotides: TGTGCCATCACCTCAGGAAGCGGGAGCAATGAGCAGTTCTTC. It specifies CAITSGSGSNEQFF.

CDR3 sequence: CASSPSGGSYNEQFF. CDR3 in DNA: TGTGCCAGCAGCCCCTCCGGGGGCTCCTACAATGAGCAGTTCTTC. The rearrangement links TRBV11-3 to TRBJ2-1, with D possibly matching TRBD2 (6 bases). There are 15 residues in the CDR3. The germline CDR1 and CDR2 sequences are SGHNT and YENEEA. V was pared by 5 bases and J by 0 bases, with 11 bases between.

V and J are TRBV27 and TRBJ2-7; 8 positions match TRBD1. V lost 1 base, J lost 7 bases, and 9 bases stayed unmatched. CDR3 length: 15 residues. Germline V gene data show CDR1 as MNHEY and CDR2 as SMNVEV (reference sequence). The CDR3 DNA reads TGTGCCAGCAGTTTATGGGCAGGGGGCTTGGGAGAGCAGTACTTC. Its translation: CASSLWAGGLGEQYF.

This clone occurred once. This sequence joins TRBV10-3 and TRBJ2-7; the D gene could be TRBD1 or TRBD2 (5 bases each). CDR3 size: 11 residues. Trimming took 8 bases from V and 6 from J, leaving 11 bases between them. Germline CDR1 is ENHRY and CDR2 is SYGVKD. This chain's CDR3 is CAIGGGGEQYF. CDR3 DNA: TGTGCCATCGGTGGTGGGGGCGAGCAGTACTTC.

The chain is built from TRBV19 and TRBJ1-5; D gene unclear. The CDR3 consists of 12 residues. Per germline, CDR1 LNHDA and CDR2 SQIVND (reference sequence). The V gene lost 5 bases and the J gene lost 5 bases, with 7 bases spanning the gap. The DNA for the CDR3 is TGTGCCAGTAGTCTTGGGCATCAGCCCCAGCATTTT. Protein product: CASSLGHQPQHF. Drawing the rest from reference TRBV19 and TRBJ1-5, the complete variable domain is DGGITQSPKYLFRKEGQNVTLSCEQNLNHDAMYWYRQDPGQGLRLIYYSQIVNDFQKGDIAEGYSVSREKKESFPLTVTSAQKNPTAFYLCASSLGHQPQHFGDGTRLSIL.

The chain recombines TRBV18 with TRBJ1-2; D is undetermined. Trimming took off 3 bases at V and 8 bases at J, with 19 bases between the two ends. Germline V gene sequence: CDR1 KGHSH, CDR2 LQKENI. This CDR3 has 15 residues. CDR3 DNA: TGTGCCAGCTCACCTCCGAATAGCGGACCCGGGGGCTACACCTTC. Amino acid sequence: CASSPPNSGPGGYTF.

V usage is TRBV2 and J usage is TRBJ1-5, with D perhaps matching TRBD1 (5 bases). CDR3 length equals 17 residues. CDR1 is SNHLY, CDR2 FYNNEI, per germline. Trimming removed 3 bases from V and 3 bases from J, with 18 bases in between. CDR3 in amino acids: CASSDRQGARINQPQHF. DNA for the CDR3: TGTGCCAGCAGTGATAGGCAAGGGGCTCGGATCAATCAGCCCCAGCATTTT.

The rearrangement links TRBV3-1 (or the pseudogene TRBV3-2) to TRBJ2-1; 15 bases map to TRBD2. J was trimmed by 0 bases and V by 4 bases; bases with no gene match: 10. CDR1 and CDR2 from the germline V gene are LGHDT and YNNKEL (reference sequence). The CDR3 is 20 amino acids. CDR3 sequence: CASSRIGLAGGASSYNEQFF. In DNA, the CDR3 is TGTGCCAGCAGCCGCATCGGACTAGCGGGAGGGGCGAGCTCCTACAATGAGCAGTTCTTC.

This chain joins TRBV5-8 and TRBJ1-4; the match to TRBD1 covers 9 bases. V dropped 4 bases and J dropped 4; count of bases not matched to a gene: 5. Germline CDR1 SGHTS, CDR2 YDEGEE. The CDR3 is 15 residues long. This CDR3 is CASSISTGGNEKLFF. CDR3 DNA sequence: TGTGCCAGCAGCATATCGACAGGGGGTAATGAAAAACTGTTTTTT.

V usage is TRBV3-1 (or the pseudogene TRBV3-2) and J usage is TRBJ1-2; no definite D call. The CDR3 contains 12 residues. Looked up from germline, CDR1 is LGHDT and CDR2 is YNNKEL (reference sequence). Trimming took 4 bases from V and 8 from J, leaving 11 bases between them. Here the CDR3 reads CASSRTGRGYTF. CDR3 coding DNA: TGTGCCAGCAGCCGGACGGGCCGGGGCTACACCTTC.

This chain uses TRBV19 with TRBJ1-5; unclear D gene. This CDR3 contains 15 residues. Trimming removed 6 bases at V and 3 bases at J, with 15 bases between. Germline values: CDR1 LNHDA, CDR2 SQIVND (reference sequence). Here the CDR3 reads CASRTREGFNQPQHF. DNA for the CDR3: TGTGCCAGTAGGACCCGAGAGGGTTTCAATCAGCCCCAGCATTTT.

The CDR3 DNA follows: TGCGCCAGCAGCCAGGGTGGGGGCAGGAACACTGAAGCTTTCTTT. It encodes CASSQGGGRNTEAFF. The V call is TRBV5-1, the J call TRBJ1-1; D may be TRBD1 (6 bases). Deletions cut 4 bases from V and 1 base from J, with 14 bases between. The CDR3 spans 15 residues. The germline CDR1 and CDR2 sequences are SGHRS and YFSETQ.

V is TRBV28 and J is TRBJ2-5; TRBD1 agrees at 9 bases. The length of the CDR3 is 17 residues. With V trimmed by 1 base and J by 2 bases, 8 bases remained unmatched. The germline gives CDR1 MDHEN, CDR2 SYDVKM. CDR3 in DNA: TGTGCCAGCAGTTTATCCAGTTCCGGGACAGGGCAAGAGACCCAGTACTTC. It codes for CASSLSSSGTGQETQYF.

The chain recombines TRBV5-4 with TRBJ1-2; D is possibly TRBD1 (5 bases). This CDR3 spans 15 amino acids. With 3 bases removed from V and 4 bases from J, the gap between germline ends came to 16 bases. CDR1 is SGHNT and CDR2 is YYREEE in the germline V gene (reference sequence). The CDR3 reads CASSSGVWGGYGYTF. Written as DNA, the CDR3 is TGTGCCAGCAGCTCGGGGGTCTGGGGAGGCTATGGCTACACCTTC.

V usage is TRBV7-8 and J usage is TRBJ1-4; 7 nucleotides align to TRBD1. J lost 0 bases, V lost 2 bases, and 6 bases had no gene match. The CDR3 sequence is 17 residues long. Germline CDR1 is SGHVS and CDR2 is FQNEAQ. CDR3: CASSLRGQISTNEKLFF. In DNA form, the CDR3 reads TGTGCCAGCAGCTTACGGGGACAGATTTCAACTAATGAAAAACTGTTTTTT.

The chain carries TRBV23-1 and TRBJ1-5, with no clear D. TRBV23-1 is annotated as an ORF whose role is uncertain. The V end was cut by 5 bases, the J end by 0 bases, with 8 bases between. This CDR3 has 14 amino acids. The CDR3 sequence is CASSSTDSNQPQHF. CDR3 nucleotide sequence: TGCGCCAGCAGTTCAACTGATAGCAATCAGCCCCAGCATTTT.

V usage is TRBV9 and J usage is TRBJ2-2, with D perhaps assigned TRBD1 or TRBD2 (5 bases each). V was cut by 0 bases and J by 5 bases, with 14 bases left in between. The CDR3 totals 16 residues. The germline V gene has CDR1 SGDLS and CDR2 YYNGEE. As DNA, the CDR3 is TGTGCCAGCAGCGTAGCGGCAGGGAGCCGGACCGGGGAGCTGTTTTTT. Translated: CASSVAAGSRTGELFF.

The chain has TRBV2 and TRBJ1-5; 8 bases map to TRBD1. The CDR3 extends over 16 amino acids. CDR1 is SNHLY and CDR2 is FYNNEI in the germline V gene. Losses at the gene ends were 2 bases for V and 2 bases for J; bases not matched to a gene: 5. The CDR3: CASSETDRGGNQPQHF. As DNA, the CDR3 is TGTGCCAGCAGTGAAACCGACAGGGGAGGCAATCAGCCCCAGCATTTT.

This CDR3 reads CASSLKASGTIFSYEQYF. As DNA, the CDR3 is TGTGCCAGCAGCTTAAAGGCTAGCGGGACGATCTTCTCCTACGAGCAGTACTTC. This chain connects TRBV7-2 to TRBJ2-7, with 9 bases that match TRBD2. V lost 2 bases to trimming and J lost 0 bases; unmatched junction nucleotides: 11. Germline CDR1 reads SGHTA; CDR2 reads FQGNSA. The CDR3 has 18 residues.

J is TRBJ1-2 and V is TRBV6-5; the D is unclear. The V end was cut by 3 bases, the J end by 1 base, with 12 bases between. The germline V gene encodes CDR1 MNHEY and CDR2 SVGAGI. The CDR3 is 15 amino acids. The CDR3 DNA follows: TGTGCCAGCAGTTATGATCCACAGAGTAACTATGGCTACACCTTC. Amino acids: CASSYDPQSNYGYTF.

This chain joins TRBV11-2 and TRBJ2-7, with TRBD1 as a possible D gene (5 bases). The CDR3 is 15 amino acids. Germline V CDR1 and CDR2: SGHAT, FQNNGV. The V gene lost 0 bases and the J gene lost 0 bases, with 9 bases spanning the gap. The CDR3 is CASSLEWGSSYEQYF. DNA of the CDR3: TGTGCCAGCAGCTTAGAATGGGGCAGCTCCTACGAGCAGTACTTC.

V and J are TRBV6-5 and TRBJ1-1; D possibly corresponds to TRBD1 (5 bases). V was cut by 0 bases and J by 4 bases, with 12 bases left in between. From germline, CDR1 is MNHEY and CDR2 SVGAGI. The CDR3 totals 15 residues. The CDR3 spells CASSYSSVGVTEAFF. The CDR3 region has the DNA TGTGCCAGCAGTTACTCTTCCGTGGGGGTCACTGAAGCTTTCTTT.

The CDR3 DNA sequence: TGTGCCAGCAGTGAAGGAGTCCGGGACAACACTGAAGCTTTCTTT. Translation gives CASSEGVRDNTEAFF. V gene TRBV6-1 combines with J gene TRBJ1-1; TRBD1 might be the D (5 bases). V gave up 1 base and J gave up 2 bases, with 11 bases separating them. Germline-derived CDR1 and CDR2 are MNHNS and SASEGT. This CDR3 comprises 15 residues.

The sample holds one count of this clone. The J gene is TRBJ1-2, the V gene TRBV6-2 or TRBV6-3, with D perhaps TRBD1 (6 bases). Germline lookup yields CDR1 MNHEY and CDR2 SVGEGT. CDR3 length equals 16 residues. The V end was cut by 0 bases, the J end by 3 bases, with 14 bases between. The CDR3 DNA follows: TGTGCCAGCAGTTACTCGATGGGCAGGGGTGACTATGGCTACACCTTC. It translates to CASSYSMGRGDYGYTF.